The 5 T cell receptor beta chains below all came from one sample that was sequenced in a study of neurological immune-mediated disorders. In TCRdb, the 5' RACE reads were re-called with MiXCR into one record per CDR3 protein. The profile shows around 70,000 distinct CDR3 sequences, 5.2% of them singletons. Sequencing input: PBMCs. Receptors were obtained from a man aged 18 to 29 with multiple sclerosis.

The table lists this clonotype with many counts. This rearrangement joins TRBV6-1 to TRBJ1-4, with 11 bases fitting TRBD1. V dropped 10 bases and J dropped 7; count of bases not matched to a gene: 8. The CDR3 spans 14 residues. Germline CDR1 and CDR2: MNHNS and SASEGT. CDR3 bases: TGTGCCACTTGGGCGGGACAGGGGGGTGAAAAACTGTTTTTT. This gives the protein CATWAGQGGEKLFF.

This clonotype was detected ten times or more. The chain couples TRBV24-1 to TRBJ1-1, with a tentative D call TRBD1 (6 bases). The CDR3 runs 14 residues. With 3 bases removed from V and 5 bases from J, the gap between germline ends came to 12 bases. Germline V gene sequence: CDR1 KGHDR, CDR2 SFDVKD. The CDR3 reads CATSDIGGRTEAFF. In nucleotides, the CDR3 is TGTGCCACCAGTGATATCGGGGGGCGTACTGAAGCTTTCTTT.

This clonotype was counted many times. The chain joins TRBV5-4 to TRBJ2-3, with D possibly being TRBD1 (5 bases). Germline CDR1 SGHNT, CDR2 YYREEE (reference sequence). The V end lost 4 bases, the J end lost 6 bases, and 21 bases lay between the germline ends. The CDR3 is made up of 16 amino acids. For the CDR3, the DNA is TGTGCCAGCAGCCACCCATCATCGCGCAGGGCTGATACGCAGTATTTT. It is translated as CASSHPSSRRADTQYF.

This clonotype was detected ten times or more. The chain employs TRBV5-5 and TRBJ2-3; 12 positions match TRBD2. Germline CDR1 SGHKS, CDR2 YYEKEE (reference sequence). With V trimmed by 4 bases and J by 3 bases, 6 bases remained unmatched. The CDR3 is made up of 16 amino acids. The CDR3 reads CASSTRLAGATDTQYF. DNA of the CDR3: TGTGCCAGCAGCACCCGACTAGCGGGAGCAACAGATACGCAGTATTTT.

This clonotype was counted many times. The chain couples TRBV28 to TRBJ1-2, with D perhaps TRBD1 (5 bases). The CDR3 contains 15 residues. From germline, CDR1 is MDHEN and CDR2 SYDVKM. V shed 5 bases and J shed 6 bases, with 19 bases lying between them. Here the CDR3 reads CASSGGTDPSDGYTF. The CDR3 DNA reads as TGTGCCAGCAGTGGCGGGACGGACCCTTCCGATGGCTACACCTTC.